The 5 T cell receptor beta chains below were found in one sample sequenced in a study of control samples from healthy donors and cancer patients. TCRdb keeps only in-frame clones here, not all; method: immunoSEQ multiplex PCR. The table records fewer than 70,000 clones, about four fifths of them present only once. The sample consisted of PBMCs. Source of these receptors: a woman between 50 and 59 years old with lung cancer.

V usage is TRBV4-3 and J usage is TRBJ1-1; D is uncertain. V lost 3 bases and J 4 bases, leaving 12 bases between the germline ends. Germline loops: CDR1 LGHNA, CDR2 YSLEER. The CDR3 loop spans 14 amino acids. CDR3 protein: CASSQEYGVTEAFF. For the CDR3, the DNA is TGCGCCAGCAGCCAGGAATACGGGGTCACTGAAGCTTTCTTT.

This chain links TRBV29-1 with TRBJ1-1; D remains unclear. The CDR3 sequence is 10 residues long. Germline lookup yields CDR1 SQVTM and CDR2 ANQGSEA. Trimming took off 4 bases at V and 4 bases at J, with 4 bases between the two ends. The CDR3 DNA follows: TGCAGCGTTGGGGGCACTGAAGCTTTCTTT. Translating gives CSVGGTEAFF.

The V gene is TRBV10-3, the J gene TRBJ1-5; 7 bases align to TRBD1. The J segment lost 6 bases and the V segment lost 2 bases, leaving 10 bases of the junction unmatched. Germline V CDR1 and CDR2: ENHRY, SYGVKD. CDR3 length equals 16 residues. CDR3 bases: TGTGCCATCAGTGAGAGCGGAACAGGGGTCGGTCAGCCCCAGCATTTT. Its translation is CAISESGTGVGQPQHF.

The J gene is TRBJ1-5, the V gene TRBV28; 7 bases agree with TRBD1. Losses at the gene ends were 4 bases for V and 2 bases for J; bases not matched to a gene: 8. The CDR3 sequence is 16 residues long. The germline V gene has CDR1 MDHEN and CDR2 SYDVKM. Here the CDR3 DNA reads TGTGCCAGCAGTTCACAGGGGTTTGTGCGCAATCAGCCCCAGCATTTT. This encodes CASSSQGFVRNQPQHF.

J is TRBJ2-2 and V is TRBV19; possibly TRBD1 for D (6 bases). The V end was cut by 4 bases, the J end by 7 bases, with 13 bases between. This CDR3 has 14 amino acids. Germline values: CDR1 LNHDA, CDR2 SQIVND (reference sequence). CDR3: CASSRSTGFGELFF. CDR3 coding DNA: TGTGCCAGTAGTAGGTCAACAGGGTTCGGGGAGCTGTTTTTT.